The rows below give T cell receptor beta chains drawn from one sample of a study of blood T cell repertoires in COVID-19. Sequencing used immunoSEQ multiplex PCR; TCRdb keeps in-frame clones, though not all of them. The table lists some 300,000 clones, 75% to 90% of them singletons, with roughly 2.3% in the top ten. The sequenced sample consisted of peripheral blood. Source of these receptors: a man aged 18 to 30 with active or convalescent COVID-19. CDR3s include the opening cysteine and the closing phenylalanine or tryptophan. A D gene is named only where the DNA matches it firmly. Part of the rows lack a size; the others show once, few, many or a class for expanded clones.

V gene	J gene	D gene	clone size	CDR3 DNA	CDR3 protein
TRBV4-1	TRBJ2-7	TRBD2	NA	TGCGCCAGCAGCCAAGAAGTATTAGCGGGCTACGAGCAGTACTTC	CASSQEVLAGYEQYF
TRBV12-3/TRBV12-4	TRBJ2-7	NA	NA	TGTGCCAGCAGTTTGCGGTGGTTTAACGAGCAGTACTTC	CASSLRWFNEQYF
TRBV29-1	TRBJ2-4	NA	NA	TGCAGCGTGATGGCGGGACAGACCTCCGCAACCAAAAACATTCAGTACTTC	CSVMAGQTSATKNIQYF
TRBV6-2/TRBV6-3	TRBJ2-7	NA	NA	TGTGCCAGCAGTTACTCGTACCAGGACAACTCCTACGAGCAGTACTTC	CASSYSYQDNSYEQYF
TRBV18	TRBJ2-5	TRBD2	NA	TGTGCCAGCTCACCCCGAGGTAGCGGGGAGGAGACCCAGTACTTC	CASSPRGSGEETQYF
TRBV7-2	TRBJ2-7	TRBD2	NA	TGTGCCAGCAGCTACCAAGGGACTAGCGGGGACTATTTCTACGAGCAGTACTTC	CASSYQGTSGDYFYEQYF
TRBV28	TRBJ1-5	NA	NA	TGTGCCAGCAGGTGGACAGACCATCAGCCCCAGCATTTT	CASRWTDHQPQHF
TRBV5-1	TRBJ2-1	TRBD1	NA	TGCGCCAGCGGACAGGGGTATCATCAGAGCTCCTACAATGAGCAGTTCTTC	CASGQGYHQSSYNEQFF
TRBV19	TRBJ1-2	NA	NA	TGTGCCAGTAGTATTCCCGGTGGCTACACCTTC	CASSIPGGYTF
TRBV7-2	TRBJ2-2	NA	once	TGTGCCAGCAGCAAAAGCGCCAGGGGACCCGGGGAGCTGTTTTTT	CASSKSARGPGELFF
TRBV28	TRBJ1-2	NA	NA	TGTGCCAGCAGGGTGTCCAAGCCGATCTATGGCTACACCTTC	CASRVSKPIYGYTF
TRBV5-1	TRBJ2-7	TRBD2	NA	TGCGCCAGCAGCCTACTACCGGGACTAGACTCCTACGAGCAGTACTTC	CASSLLPGLDSYEQYF
TRBV4-3	TRBJ1-5	TRBD1	once	TGCGCCAGCAGCCAGGGACAGGGTGGAACCCAGCATTTT	CASSQGQGGTQHF
TRBV19	TRBJ1-5	TRBD1	many	TGTGCCAGTAGTATCCCGGGACAGATTAGCAATCAGCCCCAGCATTTT	CASSIPGQISNQPQHF
TRBV30	TRBJ2-5	TRBD1	NA	TGTGCCTGGAGCGCCACAGGGGGCGAGGAGACCCAGTACTTC	CAWSATGGEETQYF
TRBV27	TRBJ1-6	TRBD1	NA	TGTGCCTCTTCTACGGGACAGGGTTATAATTCACCCCTCCACTTT	CASSTGQGYNSPLHF
TRBV2	TRBJ1-3	NA	NA	TGTGCCAGCGGCTGGAGCGTGGCATCTGGAAACACCATATATTTT	CASGWSVASGNTIYF
TRBV7-2	TRBJ2-1	TRBD2	few	TGTGCCAGCAGCTTACGGCGGGGGAATGAGCAGTTCTTC	CASSLRRGNEQFF
TRBV4-1	TRBJ1-5	NA	NA	TGCGCCAGCAGCCAAATCTCGGCGGGTGACGGTCAGCCCCAGCATTTT	CASSQISAGDGQPQHF
TRBV11-2	TRBJ1-2	TRBD1	NA	TGTGCCAGCAGGCCCGGGACAGGGGTATATGGCTACACCTTC	CASRPGTGVYGYTF
TRBV7-8	TRBJ1-6	TRBD1	NA	TGTGCCAGCAGGCCAGTACGGACAGGGGGACATTCACCCCTCCACTTT	CASRPVRTGGHSPLHF
TRBV4-3	TRBJ2-2	NA	NA	TGCGCCAGCAGCCAAGATGCGTCACCCGGGGAGCTGTTTTTT	CASSQDASPGELFF
TRBV6-5	TRBJ1-1	TRBD1	NA	TGTGCCAGCAGTTACGGGACAGACTTGAACACTGAAGCTTTCTTT	CASSYGTDLNTEAFF
TRBV6-5	TRBJ1-6	NA	NA	TGTGCCAGCAGTTACGCTTCTGATAGCCTGAATTCACCCCTCCACTTT	CASSYASDSLNSPLHF
TRBV5-1	TRBJ1-1	NA	NA	TGCGCCAGCAACTTAGACGCGTACAGGTATGGCGTGAACACTGAAGCTTTCTTT	CASNLDAYRYGVNTEAFF
TRBV27	TRBJ1-1	NA	NA	TGTGCCAGCAGTTTTTCCTCAGGGGAAATGAACACTGAAGCTTTCTTT	CASSFSSGEMNTEAFF
TRBV6-2/TRBV6-3	TRBJ1-5	NA	NA	TGTGCCAGCAGTAACGGCAGACAGACTTATAGCAATCAGCCCCAGCATTTT	CASSNGRQTYSNQPQHF
TRBV7-8	TRBJ2-1	TRBD2	NA	TGTGCCAGCAGCTTAGGCGGGAGTTTTTACAATGAGCAGTTCTTC	CASSLGGSFYNEQFF
TRBV11-2	TRBJ1-1	NA	NA	TGTGCCAGCAGCTTAGGAGGACAAGAAGCTTTCTTT	CASSLGGQEAFF
TRBV7-9	TRBJ2-1	NA	NA	TGTGCCAGCAGCTTAGTATTAGCGAGGTACAATGAGCAGTTCTTC	CASSLVLARYNEQFF
TRBV5-6	TRBJ1-2	NA	NA	TGTGCCAGCAGCTTCGAAGAGGCGGGCTATGGCTACACCTTC	CASSFEEAGYGYTF
TRBV7-8	TRBJ2-2	TRBD1	NA	TGTGCCAGCAGCCCGGGGACAGCGAACACCGGGGAGCTGTTTTTT	CASSPGTANTGELFF
TRBV28	TRBJ2-7	TRBD2	NA	TGTGCCAGCAGTTTAATAGCGGGAGGTATCTACGAGCAGTACTTC	CASSLIAGGIYEQYF
TRBV28	TRBJ1-1	NA	NA	TGTGCCAGCAGTTTTTCCTCATTCGGGGAGCCTGAAGCTTTCTTT	CASSFSSFGEPEAFF
TRBV9	TRBJ1-6	NA	NA	TGTGCCAGCAGCGTAGACGACAGCTCCTATAATTCACCCCTCCACTTT	CASSVDDSSYNSPLHF
TRBV3-1/TRBV3-2	TRBJ1-1	NA	NA	TGTGCCACCATCCTCCAGGGGTTTGTGACTGAAGCTTTCTTT	CATILQGFVTEAFF
TRBV5-8	TRBJ2-7	TRBD1	NA	TGTGCCAGCAGCAGCCTGACAGGGGGTGAGCAGTACTTC	CASSSLTGGEQYF
TRBV7-8	TRBJ1-2	NA	NA	TGTGCCAGCAGCTCTACTTTGGGGGCGAACTATGGCTACACCTTC	CASSSTLGANYGYTF
TRBV19	TRBJ2-2	NA	NA	TGTGCCAGTAGTGCCTATGGGCCTAGGGGGACCGGGGAGCTGTTTTTT	CASSAYGPRGTGELFF
TRBV9	TRBJ2-3	NA	NA	TGTGCCAGCAGCGCCGAGGGGACTCACACAGATACGCAGTATTTT	CASSAEGTHTDTQYF
TRBV27	TRBJ1-6	NA	once	TGTGCCAGCAGTTCGGGTCGCAGATATTCACCCCTCCACTTT	CASSSGRRYSPLHF
TRBV19	TRBJ2-5	TRBD1	NA	TGTGCCAGTAGTATAGGGGGGACAGGGATTAGGGAGACCCAGTACTTC	CASSIGGTGIRETQYF
TRBV13	TRBJ2-2	TRBD1	NA	TGTGCCAGCAGCGTAGGTAGGGGGCTGACGAACACCGGGGAGCTGTTTTTT	CASSVGRGLTNTGELFF
TRBV2	TRBJ1-2	TRBD1	NA	TGTGCCAGCATGGTTAACAGGGGGCGTAGGTATGGCTACACCTTC	CASMVNRGRRYGYTF
TRBV19	TRBJ1-1	TRBD1	NA	TGTGCCACCGATACTCCTGGGACAGGGGCGACTGAAGCTTTCTTT	CATDTPGTGATEAFF
TRBV19	TRBJ2-2	TRBD1	NA	TGTGCCAGTAGAGACTGGACAGGGACGAACTCCCCCCGAAGTCCGGTGTTGAACACCGGGGAGCTGTTTTTT	CASRDWTGTNSPRSPVLNTGELFF